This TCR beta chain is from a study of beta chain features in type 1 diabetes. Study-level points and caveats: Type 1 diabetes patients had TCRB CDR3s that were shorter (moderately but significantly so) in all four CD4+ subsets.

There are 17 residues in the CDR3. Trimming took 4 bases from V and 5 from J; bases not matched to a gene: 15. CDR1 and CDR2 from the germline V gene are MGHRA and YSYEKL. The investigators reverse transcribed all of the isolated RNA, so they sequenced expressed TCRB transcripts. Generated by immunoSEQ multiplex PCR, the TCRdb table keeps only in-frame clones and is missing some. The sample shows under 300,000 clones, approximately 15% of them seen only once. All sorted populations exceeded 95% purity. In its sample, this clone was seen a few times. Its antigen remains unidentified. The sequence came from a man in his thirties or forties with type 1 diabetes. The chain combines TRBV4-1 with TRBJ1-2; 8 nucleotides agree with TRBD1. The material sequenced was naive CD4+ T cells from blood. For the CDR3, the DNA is TGCGCCAGCAGCCCCTACCTCGGACAGGGAGGTTGGTATGGCTACACCTTC. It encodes CASSPYLGQGGWYGYTF.